The rows below give T cell receptor beta chains drawn from one sample of a study of tumor-infiltrating lymphocytes in localized non-small cell lung cancer. Libraries were prepared by immunoSEQ multiplex PCR; TCRdb keeps only in-frame clonotypes and omits some of them. Counted here are some 22,000 clones, around 80% occurring once; the ten biggest clones make up around 3.4%. The material sequenced was lung tumor tissue. All receptors come from a human donor with non-small cell lung cancer. Both conserved end residues are part of each CDR3. Fields, in order: clone size, D gene, J gene, V gene, CDR3 protein, CDR3 DNA. A D gene is named only where the DNA matches it firmly. Clone size is stated in some rows and not others, as once, few, many or a class when expanded.

abundance: NA; d_gene: TRBD2; j_gene: TRBJ2-7; v_gene: TRBV11-2; CDR3aa: CASSLDLWAGEFPPGF; CDR3nt: TGTGCCAGCAGCTTAGATCTTTGGGCGGGAGAGTTTCCCCCGGGCTTC
abundance: NA; d_gene: NA; j_gene: TRBJ1-2; v_gene: TRBV25-1; CDR3aa: CASSEYRNGYTF; CDR3nt: TGTGCCAGCAGTGAATACCGGAATGGCTACACCTTC
abundance: medium-sized; d_gene: NA; j_gene: TRBJ2-6; v_gene: TRBV5-1; CDR3aa: CASSLSTGANVLTF; CDR3nt: TGCGCCAGCAGCTTATCTACTGGGGCCAACGTCCTGACTTTC
abundance: NA; d_gene: TRBD1; j_gene: TRBJ1-1; v_gene: TRBV18; CDR3aa: CASSGTGKTEAFF; CDR3nt: TGTGCCAGCTCCGGGACAGGGAAGACTGAAGCCTTCTTT
abundance: few; d_gene: TRBD1; j_gene: TRBJ1-2; v_gene: TRBV28; CDR3aa: CASRTGTGVAGYTF; CDR3nt: TGTGCCAGCAGAACCGGGACAGGGGTCGCTGGCTACACCTTC
abundance: NA; d_gene: TRBD2; j_gene: TRBJ2-1; v_gene: TRBV11-2; CDR3aa: CASSLVAGGYNEQFF; CDR3nt: TGTGCCAGCAGCTTAGTAGCGGGGGGCTACAATGAGCAGTTCTTC
abundance: NA; d_gene: NA; j_gene: TRBJ2-6; v_gene: TRBV7-9; CDR3aa: CASSSQSSGANVLTF; CDR3nt: TGTGCCAGCAGCTCACAGTCCTCTGGGGCCAACGTCCTGACTTTC
abundance: NA; d_gene: TRBD1; j_gene: TRBJ2-7; v_gene: TRBV11-2; CDR3aa: CASSSRGTGIYEQYF; CDR3nt: TGTGCCAGCAGCTCCCGGGGGACAGGGATCTACGAGCAGTACTTC
abundance: NA; d_gene: TRBD1; j_gene: TRBJ1-1; v_gene: TRBV18; CDR3aa: CASSPLSGQGKTEAFF; CDR3nt: TGTGCCAGCTCACCTCTCTCCGGACAGGGTAAAACTGAAGCTTTCTTT
abundance: NA; d_gene: NA; j_gene: TRBJ2-5; v_gene: TRBV9; CDR3aa: CASSVGVNFQETQYF; CDR3nt: TGTGCCAGCAGCGTAGGTGTCAACTTCCAAGAGACCCAGTACTTC
abundance: NA; d_gene: TRBD1; j_gene: TRBJ2-6; v_gene: TRBV5-1; CDR3aa: CASSLGGQISGANVLTF; CDR3nt: TGCGCCAGCAGCTTGGGGGGACAGATCTCTGGGGCCAACGTCCTGACTTTC
abundance: once; d_gene: NA; j_gene: TRBJ1-2; v_gene: TRBV6-6; CDR3aa: CASSYNYGYTF; CDR3nt: TGTGCCAGCAGTTACAACTATGGCTACACCTTC
abundance: NA; d_gene: NA; j_gene: TRBJ2-3; v_gene: TRBV6-5; CDR3aa: CASRAPSTDTQYF; CDR3nt: TGTGCCAGCAGGGCACCTAGCACAGATACGCAGTATTTT
abundance: NA; d_gene: NA; j_gene: TRBJ1-4; v_gene: TRBV5-1; CDR3aa: CASSLQGPTNEKLFF; CDR3nt: TGCGCCAGCAGCTTGCAGGGACCAACTAATGAAAAACTGTTTTTT
abundance: NA; d_gene: NA; j_gene: TRBJ2-5; v_gene: TRBV5-1; CDR3aa: CASSSNQETQYF; CDR3nt: TGCGCCAGCAGCTCCAACCAAGAGACCCAGTACTTC
abundance: NA; d_gene: TRBD2; j_gene: TRBJ2-5; v_gene: TRBV7-9; CDR3aa: CASSFGTTETQYF; CDR3nt: TGTGCCAGCAGCTTCGGGACTACGGAGACCCAGTACTTC
abundance: NA; d_gene: NA; j_gene: TRBJ2-2; v_gene: TRBV27; CDR3aa: CASSPTRTGELFF; CDR3nt: TGTGCCAGCAGTCCCACTAGGACCGGGGAGCTGTTTTTT
abundance: NA; d_gene: TRBD1; j_gene: TRBJ1-2; v_gene: TRBV7-9; CDR3aa: CASSREDRGRNGYTF; CDR3nt: TGTGCCAGCAGCCGCGAGGACAGGGGGCGAAATGGCTACACCTTC
abundance: NA; d_gene: TRBD1; j_gene: TRBJ2-7; v_gene: TRBV7-9; CDR3aa: CASRQDRASSYEQYF; CDR3nt: TGTGCCAGCAGACAAGACAGGGCTTCCTCCTACGAGCAGTACTTC
abundance: NA; d_gene: NA; j_gene: TRBJ1-4; v_gene: TRBV7-8; CDR3aa: CASSPDGGEKLFF; CDR3nt: TGTGCCAGCAGCCCGGACGGTGGTGAAAAACTGTTTTTT
abundance: NA; d_gene: NA; j_gene: TRBJ2-1; v_gene: TRBV6-5; CDR3aa: CASSYSLLNNEQFF; CDR3nt: TGTGCCAGCAGTTACTCCTTGTTAAACAATGAGCAGTTCTTC
abundance: NA; d_gene: NA; j_gene: TRBJ2-2; v_gene: TRBV5-4; CDR3aa: CASSLVGLGEVSTGELFF; CDR3nt: TGTGCCAGCAGCTTGGTGGGTTTGGGGGAAGTAAGCACCGGGGAGCTGTTTTTT
abundance: NA; d_gene: TRBD2; j_gene: TRBJ2-5; v_gene: TRBV7-2; CDR3aa: CASSPSGETQYF; CDR3nt: TGTGCCAGCAGCCCTAGCGGAGAGACCCAGTACTTC
abundance: NA; d_gene: NA; j_gene: TRBJ2-7; v_gene: TRBV29-1; CDR3aa: CSVEDLGYEQYF; CDR3nt: TGCAGCGTTGAAGATCTAGGTTACGAGCAGTACTTC
abundance: NA; d_gene: TRBD1; j_gene: TRBJ1-2; v_gene: TRBV18; CDR3aa: CASSHGQGARYTF; CDR3nt: TGTGCCAGCTCACACGGACAGGGGGCACGCTACACCTTC
abundance: NA; d_gene: NA; j_gene: TRBJ2-6; v_gene: TRBV11-3; CDR3aa: CASSLGVGSGANVLTF; CDR3nt: TGTGCCAGCAGCTTAGGGGTAGGATCTGGGGCCAACGTCCTGACTTTC
abundance: NA; d_gene: TRBD2; j_gene: TRBJ2-7; v_gene: TRBV6-1; CDR3aa: CASSEISGSHGEQYF; CDR3nt: TGTGCCAGCAGTGAAATCAGCGGGAGCCACGGCGAGCAGTACTTC
abundance: NA; d_gene: TRBD1; j_gene: TRBJ2-3; v_gene: TRBV5-8; CDR3aa: CASSWTGLDTQYF; CDR3nt: TGTGCCAGCAGCTGGACAGGGTTAGATACGCAGTATTTT
abundance: few; d_gene: TRBD1; j_gene: TRBJ2-1; v_gene: TRBV10-1; CDR3aa: CASRHGQATYNEQFF; CDR3nt: TGCGCCAGCAGACATGGACAGGCTACCTACAATGAGCAGTTCTTC
abundance: few; d_gene: TRBD1; j_gene: TRBJ2-7; v_gene: TRBV2; CDR3aa: CASSEEGRGHEQYF; CDR3nt: TGTGCCAGCAGTGAAGAGGGTAGGGGGCACGAGCAGTACTTC
abundance: NA; d_gene: TRBD2; j_gene: TRBJ2-3; v_gene: TRBV28; CDR3aa: CASSVGLARSTDTQYF; CDR3nt: TGTGCCAGCAGTGTGGGACTAGCGAGGAGCACAGATACGCAGTATTTT
abundance: once; d_gene: NA; j_gene: TRBJ2-7; v_gene: TRBV29-1; CDR3aa: CSVLLEITYEQYF; CDR3nt: TGCAGCGTTCTCCTGGAAATAACCTACGAGCAGTACTTC
abundance: NA; d_gene: NA; j_gene: TRBJ1-5; v_gene: TRBV25-1; CDR3aa: CASSDTGHQPQHF; CDR3nt: TGTGCCAGCAGTGATACAGGGCATCAGCCCCAGCATTTT
abundance: NA; d_gene: TRBD2; j_gene: TRBJ2-1; v_gene: TRBV7-2; CDR3aa: CASSPIGTSGFNEQFF; CDR3nt: TGTGCCAGCAGCCCCATAGGGACTAGCGGGTTCAATGAGCAGTTCTTC
abundance: NA; d_gene: NA; j_gene: TRBJ2-1; v_gene: TRBV7-2; CDR3aa: CASSRLSRNGNEQFF; CDR3nt: TGTGCCAGCAGCCGACTCTCTAGGAATGGCAATGAGCAGTTCTTC
abundance: NA; d_gene: NA; j_gene: TRBJ2-2; v_gene: TRBV11-3; CDR3aa: CASSPQVGAGELFF; CDR3nt: TGTGCCAGCAGTCCCCAAGTGGGGGCCGGGGAGCTGTTTTTT
abundance: once; d_gene: NA; j_gene: TRBJ1-4; v_gene: TRBV30; CDR3aa: CAWRQGDEKLFF; CDR3nt: TGTGCCTGGAGACAGGGTGATGAAAAACTGTTTTTT
abundance: NA; d_gene: TRBD2; j_gene: TRBJ2-3; v_gene: TRBV4-3; CDR3aa: CASSQSPLAGNTDTQYF; CDR3nt: TGCGCCAGCAGCCAGAGCCCGCTAGCGGGAAACACAGATACGCAGTATTTT
abundance: NA; d_gene: TRBD2; j_gene: TRBJ2-7; v_gene: TRBV11-2; CDR3aa: CASSPGAGGRIGQYF; CDR3nt: TGTGCCAGCAGCCCGGGCGCGGGAGGGCGCATTGGGCAGTACTTC
abundance: NA; d_gene: TRBD1; j_gene: TRBJ1-2; v_gene: TRBV27; CDR3aa: CASSSQGDANYGYTF; CDR3nt: TGTGCCAGCAGTTCCCAGGGGGACGCTAACTATGGCTACACCTTC
abundance: NA; d_gene: NA; j_gene: TRBJ2-7; v_gene: TRBV7-2; CDR3aa: CASSTTGPYEQYF; CDR3nt: TGTGCCAGCAGCACTACAGGGCCCTACGAGCAGTACTTC
abundance: NA; d_gene: NA; j_gene: TRBJ2-7; v_gene: TRBV25-1; CDR3aa: CASSASGTYEQYF; CDR3nt: TGTGCCAGCAGTGCCTCAGGGACCTACGAGCAGTACTTC
abundance: NA; d_gene: NA; j_gene: TRBJ1-1; v_gene: TRBV5-1; CDR3aa: CASSPPMNTEAFF; CDR3nt: TGCGCCAGCAGCCCCCCCATGAACACTGAAGCTTTCTTT
abundance: NA; d_gene: NA; j_gene: TRBJ1-2; v_gene: TRBV28; CDR3aa: CASSLMNSYGYTF; CDR3nt: TGTGCCAGCAGTTTGATGAATTCCTATGGCTACACCTTC
abundance: NA; d_gene: TRBD1; j_gene: TRBJ1-1; v_gene: TRBV5-1; CDR3aa: CASSPTGVRNTEAFF; CDR3nt: TGCGCCAGCAGCCCGACAGGGGTCAGGAACACTGAAGCTTTCTTT
abundance: few; d_gene: NA; j_gene: TRBJ2-1; v_gene: TRBV13; CDR3aa: CASRKESSYNEQFF; CDR3nt: TGTGCCAGCCGCAAAGAGAGCTCCTACAATGAGCAGTTCTTC